This passage covers 12 T cell receptor beta chains from one sample sequenced in a study of response to subunit inactivated influenza vaccine. TCRdb called the RT-PCR reads again in MiXCR, with one record for every CDR3 protein. The sample holds 530,000 or so distinct CDR3 sequences, roughly 27% seen once. The material sequenced was CD4+ T cells sorted from PBMCs, taken 4 to 6 days after vaccination. The receptors derive from a man aged 50 to 60 who received an inactivated influenza vaccine.

V usage is TRBV6-2 or TRBV6-3 and J usage is TRBJ2-7; D ambiguous. Trimming pared 2 bases from V and 4 bases from J, leaving 6 bases between. The germline V gene encodes CDR1 MNHEY and CDR2 SVGEGT. The CDR3 loop spans 12 amino acids. The CDR3 nucleotides read TGTGCCAGCAGTTACGTCCCGTACGAGCAGTACTTC. It encodes CASSYVPYEQYF.

The chain links TRBV20-1 to TRBJ2-1, with D perhaps TRBD1 (6 bases). Germline V lookup: CDR1 DFQATT, CDR2 SNEGSKA (reference sequence). CDR3 length: 14 amino acids. Trimming took 6 bases from V and 3 from J, leaving 15 bases between them. For the CDR3, the DNA is TGCAGTGCGTTACAGGGTGGGGACTACAATGAGCAGTTCTTC. Amino acids: CSALQGGDYNEQFF.

This chain uses TRBV4-1 with TRBJ1-1, with 11 positions matching TRBD1. The V gene's germline CDR1 is MGHRA and CDR2 YSYEKL. This CDR3 comprises 14 residues. Trimming at V came to 4 bases and at J to 6 bases, leaving 4 bases not matched to a gene. This CDR3 is CASSLGQGAAEAFF. The CDR3 DNA sequence: TGCGCCAGCAGCCTAGGACAGGGGGCCGCTGAAGCTTTCTTT.

V is TRBV11-2 and J is TRBJ2-1, with a possible D match to TRBD2 (6 bases). V dropped 4 bases and J dropped 5 bases, with 15 bases sitting between them. The germline gives CDR1 SGHAT, CDR2 FQNNGV. This CDR3 comprises 15 residues. CDR3 DNA: TGTGCCAGCAGCTATCTCGGACTATTTAACAATGAGCAGTTCTTC. It specifies CASSYLGLFNNEQFF.

This clonotype came up many times. V and J are TRBV20-1 and TRBJ1-4, with a possible D match to TRBD1 (6 bases). Trimming shortened V by 0 bases and J by 8 bases, and 16 bases separated the two germline ends. From germline, CDR1 is DFQATT and CDR2 SNEGSKA (reference sequence). This CDR3 has 15 residues. The CDR3 is CSARDPGGAGEKLFF. Written as DNA, the CDR3 is TGCAGTGCTAGAGATCCCGGGGGCGCGGGAGAAAAACTGTTTTTT.

This CDR3 reads CASRISGAETQYF. The CDR3 nucleotides read TGTGCCAGCAGAATTAGCGGGGCGGAGACCCAGTACTTC. The rearrangement uses TRBV11-2 and TRBJ2-5; 8 positions match TRBD2. Germline loops: CDR1 SGHAT, CDR2 FQNNGV. The CDR3 contains 13 residues. After removal of 6 bases from V and 5 bases from J, the junction contained 5 bases not matched to a gene.

In its sample, this clonotype was seen a few times. V and J are TRBV9 and TRBJ2-7; TRBD1 matches 10 bases. The CDR3 length is 20 residues. Germline CDR1 reads SGDLS; CDR2 reads YYNGEE. V shed 2 bases, J shed 3 bases, and the junction held 20 bases outside the gene matches. The CDR3 loop is CASSVNKTGGIPRTYYEQYF. In nucleotides, the CDR3 is TGTGCCAGCAGCGTTAATAAGACAGGGGGCATCCCAAGAACTTACTACGAGCAGTACTTC.

This clonotype has a handful of counts. The chain carries TRBV10-3 and TRBJ2-5, with 7 bases fitting TRBD2. The germline V gene has CDR1 ENHRY and CDR2 SYGVKD. J was trimmed by 1 base and V by 7 bases; bases with no gene match: 6. There are 14 residues in the CDR3. The CDR3 region is CAIKGEGSQETQYF. The CDR3 region has the DNA TGTGCCATCAAAGGGGAGGGGTCCCAAGAGACCCAGTACTTC.

This clonotype was observed a few times. V is TRBV10-3 and J is TRBJ2-1, with a weak D call TRBD1 (5 bases). Trimming cost V 4 bases and J 8 bases, with 24 bases left between them. Germline assignment: CDR1 ENHRY and CDR2 SYGVKD. The CDR3 totals 17 residues. The CDR3 sequence is CAISAASGPAAHDEQFF. In DNA form, the CDR3 reads TGTGCCATCAGTGCGGCTTCAGGGCCCGCTGCCCACGATGAGCAGTTCTTC.

This chain connects TRBV12-3 or TRBV12-4 to TRBJ1-4; D ambiguous. The CDR3 totals 13 residues. V lost 4 bases, J lost 0 bases, and 3 bases lay in between. The CDR3 region has the DNA TGTGCCAGCAGTTCAACAACTAATGAAAAACTGTTTTTT. It codes for CASSSTTNEKLFF.

This clonotype came up a few times. V gene TRBV7-2 combines with J gene TRBJ2-1; D is unclear. V dropped 3 bases and J dropped 10 bases, with 10 bases sitting between them. The CDR3 is 12 amino acids. The germline V gene encodes CDR1 SGHTA and CDR2 FQGNSA. The CDR3 loop is CASSFRLPEQFF. CDR3 DNA sequence: TGTGCCAGCAGCTTCCGTCTTCCAGAGCAGTTCTTC.

The chain employs TRBV20-1 and TRBJ2-1; D is unclear. Between the trimmed V and J ends, which lost 0 bases and 9 bases, there was a span of 15 bases. There are 14 residues in the CDR3. Looked up from germline, CDR1 is DFQATT and CDR2 is SNEGSKA (reference sequence). CDR3 amino acids: CSARDPTSLGEQFF. CDR3 DNA sequence: TGCAGTGCTAGAGATCCGACGTCCCTTGGTGAGCAGTTCTTC.